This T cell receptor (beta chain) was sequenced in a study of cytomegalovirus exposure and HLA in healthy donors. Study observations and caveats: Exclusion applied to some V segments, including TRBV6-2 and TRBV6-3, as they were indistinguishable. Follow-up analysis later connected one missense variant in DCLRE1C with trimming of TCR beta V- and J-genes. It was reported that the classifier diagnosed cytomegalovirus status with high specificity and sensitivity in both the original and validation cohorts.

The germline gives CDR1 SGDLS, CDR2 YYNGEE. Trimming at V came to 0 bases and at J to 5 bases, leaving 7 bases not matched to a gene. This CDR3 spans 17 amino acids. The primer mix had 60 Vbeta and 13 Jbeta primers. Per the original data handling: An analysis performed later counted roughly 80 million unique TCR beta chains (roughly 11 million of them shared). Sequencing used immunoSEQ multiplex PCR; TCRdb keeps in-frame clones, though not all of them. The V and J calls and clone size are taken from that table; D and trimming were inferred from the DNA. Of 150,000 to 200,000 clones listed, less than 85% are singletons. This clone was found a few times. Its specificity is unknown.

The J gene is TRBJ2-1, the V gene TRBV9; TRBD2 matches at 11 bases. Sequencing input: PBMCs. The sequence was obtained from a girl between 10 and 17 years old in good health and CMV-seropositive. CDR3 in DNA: TGTGCCAGCAGCGTAGGTACTAGCGGGGGACCTGACAATGAGCAGTTCTTC. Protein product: CASSVGTSGGPDNEQFF. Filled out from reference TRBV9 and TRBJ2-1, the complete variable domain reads DSGVTQTPKHLITATGQRVTLRCSPRSGDLSVYWYQQSLDQGLQFLIQYYNGEERAKGNILERFSAQQFPDLHSELNLSSLELGDSALYFCASSVGTSGGPDNEQFFGPGTRLTVL.